Shown below are 6 T cell receptor beta chains from a single sample sequenced in a study of identical twins. TCRdb redid the calling of the 5' RACE reads with MiXCR, one entry per CDR3 protein. The sample has 260,000 or so distinct CDR3 sequences; 7.5% are singletons. These records were also assigned to another study, of yellow fever vaccine responses in identical twins.

The sample taken for sequencing was CD8+ T cells sorted from blood. Receptor source: a woman between 18 and 29 years old in good health.

This clonotype was seen only a few times. CDR3 nucleotide sequence: TGTGCCAGCAGTTACTCTGCGGGGGGTGAGCAGTTCTTC. It codes for CASSYSAGGEQFF. This chain links TRBV6-5 with TRBJ2-1; 8 bases map to TRBD2. CDR1 and CDR2 from the germline V gene are MNHEY and SVGAGI. This CDR3 is built from 13 residues. Germline trimming cut 0 bases from V and 9 bases from J; bases unmatched to any gene: 1.

This clonotype has ten or more counts. V is TRBV12-3 or TRBV12-4 and J is TRBJ2-1, with D perhaps matching TRBD2 (6 bases). This CDR3 spans 12 amino acids. V was trimmed by 7 bases and J by 6 bases, leaving 10 bases between them. DNA of the CDR3: TGTGCCAGCACGGGAGTTCGCAATGAGCAGTTCTTC. This sequence encodes CASTGVRNEQFF.

This clonotype occurred many times. V usage is TRBV6-2 or TRBV6-3 and J usage is TRBJ2-5, with D maybe TRBD2 (5 bases). V was clipped by 6 bases and J by 0 bases, with 8 bases between them. CDR3 length: 13 amino acids. Germline V lookup: CDR1 MNHEY, CDR2 SVGEGT. Here the CDR3 DNA reads TGTGCCAGCAGCCCGGACTACCAAGAGACCCAGTACTTC. It translates to CASSPDYQETQYF.

This clonotype was seen repeatedly, ten times or more. The chain uses TRBV12-3 or TRBV12-4 and TRBJ2-5; TRBD1 aligns across 8 bases. CDR3 size: 13 residues. V trimming: 8 bases; J trimming: 1 base; junction bases outside the gene matches: 3. The CDR3 loop reads CASSDRVQETQYF. The CDR3 coding sequence is TGTGCCAGCTCGGACAGGGTCCAAGAGACCCAGTACTTC.

This clonotype was observed a few times. The chain employs TRBV27 and TRBJ1-1; TRBD1 is a possible D gene (5 bases). Trimming left V 4 bases short and J 8 bases short, with 14 bases between. Germline CDR1 MNHEY, CDR2 SMNVEV (reference sequence). This CDR3 region has 13 residues. The CDR3 protein is CASSSTLDNEAFF. DNA for the CDR3: TGTGCCAGCAGTTCAACGTTGGACAACGAAGCTTTCTTT.

This clonotype was counted ten times or more. The V call is TRBV12-3 or TRBV12-4, the J call TRBJ2-1, with D tentatively TRBD1 (5 bases). The CDR3 runs 13 residues. V was pared by 7 bases and J by 5 bases, with 12 bases between. The CDR3 DNA is TGTGCCAGCACCCCAGACAGAGACAATGAGCAGTTCTTC. Amino acids: CASTPDRDNEQFF.